Below, 25 T cell receptor beta chains from the same sample are listed, as sequenced in a study of blood T cell repertoires in COVID-19. The method was immunoSEQ multiplex PCR; TCRdb's version includes in-frame clones alone and lacks a portion of them. Altogether 280,000 or so clones are present, roughly 88% being singletons, with the ten largest covering approximately 6.6%. Sequencing input: peripheral blood. All receptors come from a woman in her 30s who had recovered from COVID-19.

The chain employs TRBV7-2 and TRBJ2-1; 7 positions match TRBD1. CDR1 and CDR2 (germline): SGHTA, FQGNSA. The J segment lost 1 base and the V segment lost 5 bases, leaving 5 bases of the junction unmatched. There are 15 residues in the CDR3. CDR3 DNA sequence: TGTGCCAGCAGCAATGACAGGGTTTCCTACAATGAGCAGTTCTTC. Encoded protein: CASSNDRVSYNEQFF.

The gene calls are TRBV15 and TRBJ1-6; no reliable D call. The CDR3 is 13 amino acids. Germline CDR1 LNHNV, CDR2 YYDKDF (reference sequence). Trimming shortened V by 3 bases and J by 8 bases, and 8 bases separated the two germline ends. The DNA of the CDR3 is TGTGCCACCAGCAGTCAGAAATATTCACCCCTCCACTTT. Protein product: CATSSQKYSPLHF.

This clone came up a few times. The CDR3 nucleotides read TGCGCCAGCAGTTACACAGGGGCGGGCACCGGGGAGCTGTTTTTT. Translation gives CASSYTGAGTGELFF. The chain couples TRBV5-1 to TRBJ2-2, with 7 positions matching TRBD1. The V segment lost 5 bases and the J segment 4 bases; nucleotides outside the gene matches: 8. CDR1 is SGHRS and CDR2 is YFSETQ in the germline V gene. This CDR3 has 15 residues.

The chain is built from TRBV2 and TRBJ2-5; TRBD2 matches at 7 bases. Trimming cost V 7 bases and J 0 bases; bases outside gene matches: 8. This CDR3 is 15 amino acids long. CDR1 and CDR2 (germline): SNHLY, FYNNEI. Here the CDR3 reads CASNVGGSHQETQYF. Here the CDR3 DNA reads TGTGCCAGCAATGTGGGGGGGAGCCACCAAGAGACCCAGTACTTC.

This clone was counted a few times. The rearrangement joins TRBV27 to TRBJ1-5; 7 nucleotides match TRBD1. Germline V gene data show CDR1 as MNHEY and CDR2 as SMNVEV (reference sequence). The V segment lost 3 bases and the J segment 2 bases; nucleotides outside the gene matches: 4. CDR3 size: 15 residues. CDR3 protein: CASSFRGPGNQPQHF. CDR3 DNA sequence: TGTGCCAGCAGTTTTAGGGGGCCGGGCAATCAGCCCCAGCATTTT.

The V gene is TRBV11-2, the J gene TRBJ2-7, with 9 bases identical to TRBD2. Germline CDR1 reads SGHAT; CDR2 reads FQNNGV. The CDR3 is 14 residues long. The V and J ends lost 3 bases and 1 base, in that order; junction bases with no gene match: 1. The CDR3 nucleotides are TGTGCCAGCAGCTTTACTAGCGGGTCCTACGAGCAGTACTTC. Translation gives CASSFTSGSYEQYF. The full variable domain, its missing parts supplied by reference TRBV11-2 and TRBJ2-7, is EAGVAQSPRYKIIEKRQSVAFWCNPISGHATLYWYQQILGQGPKLLIQFQNNGVVDDSQLPKDRFSAERLKGVDSTLKIQPAKLEDSAVYLCASSFTSGSYEQYFGPGTRLTVT.

The J gene is TRBJ2-7, the V gene TRBV4-1, with TRBD1 matching over 8 bases. The CDR3 extends over 16 amino acids. V shed 4 bases and J 0 bases; nucleotides not matched to a gene: 8. Germline V gene data show CDR1 as MGHRA and CDR2 as YSYEKL. CDR3 bases: TGCGCCAGCAGCCTCCTCCCGGGACAGGCCTCCTACGAGCAGTACTTC. Amino acids: CASSLLPGQASYEQYF.

This chain uses TRBV4-3 with TRBJ1-5; TRBD1 might be the D (6 bases). Trimming shortened V by 0 bases and J by 2 bases, and 11 bases separated the two germline ends. This CDR3 comprises 16 residues. Germline assignment: CDR1 LGHNA and CDR2 YSLEER. CDR3 sequence: CASSQEWGQGNQPQHF. CDR3 DNA sequence: TGCGCCAGCAGCCAAGAATGGGGGCAGGGCAATCAGCCCCAGCATTTT.

This chain uses TRBV7-2 with TRBJ2-3; 9 bases are a match to TRBD2. Germline CDR1 and CDR2: SGHTA and FQGNSA. Unmatched junction bases numbered 14, after V lost 5 bases and J lost 5 bases. The CDR3 is made up of 17 amino acids. The CDR3 bases are TGTGCCAGCAGCCCCGTTCCCCTTAGCGGGGGAGTAGATACGCAGTATTTT. The encoded protein is CASSPVPLSGGVDTQYF.

This clone has only one observation. The chain is built from TRBV18 and TRBJ2-7; 7 bases are shared with TRBD1. The CDR3 runs 13 residues. Trimming at V came to 6 bases and at J to 2 bases, leaving 4 bases not matched to a gene. Germline V gene data show CDR1 as KGHSH and CDR2 as LQKENI. The CDR3 sequence is CASSRQGPYEQYF. DNA for the CDR3: TGTGCCAGCTCCAGACAGGGTCCCTACGAGCAGTACTTC.

The CDR3 protein is CASSQFSGDSPLHF. The CDR3 bases are TGTGCCAGCAGCCAATTTTCAGGGGATTCACCCCTCCACTTT. V gene TRBV4-2 combines with J gene TRBJ1-6; D may be TRBD1 (6 bases). Germline assignment: CDR1 LGHNA and CDR2 YNFKEQ. V lost 2 bases and J lost 8, with 10 bases in between. The CDR3 extends over 14 amino acids.

The CDR3 bases are TGTGCCAGCAATGGCGGGGCTGAAGCTTTCTTT. It is translated as CASNGGAEAFF. The chain recombines TRBV5-6 with TRBJ1-1, with D unclear. Germline loops: CDR1 SGHDT, CDR2 YYEEEE. Trimming removed 6 bases from V and 6 bases from J, with 9 bases in between. The CDR3 extends over 11 amino acids.

The CDR3 coding sequence is TGTGCCAGCAGCCAAGATCTGTCAGGCAGTAGCACAGATACGCAGTATTTT. Its protein is CASSQDLSGSSTDTQYF. The chain joins TRBV3-1 (or the pseudogene TRBV3-2) to TRBJ2-3, with unresolved D. The length of the CDR3 is 17 residues. The V and J ends lost 0 bases and 0 bases respectively, with 13 bases between them. Looked up from germline, CDR1 is LGHDT and CDR2 is YNNKEL (reference sequence).

The genes are TRBV15 and TRBJ1-1; D is possibly TRBD1 (5 bases). CDR1 and CDR2 from the germline V gene are LNHNV and YYDKDF (reference sequence). The V end was cut by 6 bases, the J end by 2 bases, with 10 bases between. The CDR3 has 13 residues. CDR3 sequence reads: CATSLGGNTEAFF. CDR3 DNA sequence: TGTGCCACCAGTCTGGGGGGAAACACTGAAGCTTTCTTT.

This rearrangement joins TRBV2 to TRBJ2-2, with TRBD1 matching 9 bases. The V gene end was trimmed by 6 bases and the J gene end by 6 bases; junction bases not matched to a gene: 5. Germline CDR1 is SNHLY and CDR2 is FYNNEI. The CDR3 is 14 residues long. The CDR3 loop reads CASRDTGGSGELFF. CDR3 bases: TGTGCCAGCAGGGATACAGGGGGCTCCGGGGAGCTGTTTTTT.

The chain uses TRBV23-1 and TRBJ1-1; D remains unclear. TRBV23-1 is filed as an ORF, its function uncertain. This CDR3 spans 16 amino acids. V was clipped by 1 base and J by 6 bases, with 18 bases between them. The chain's CDR3 is CASSQFTRELKAEAFF. In nucleotides, the CDR3 is TGCGCCAGCAGTCAATTCACTCGGGAGCTGAAGGCTGAAGCTTTCTTT.

The chain couples TRBV3-1 (or the pseudogene TRBV3-2) to TRBJ1-3; weak D call: TRBD1 (6 bases). The V end was cut by 0 bases, the J end by 2 bases, with 8 bases between. The CDR3 runs 15 residues. Germline lookup yields CDR1 LGHDT and CDR2 YNNKEL (reference sequence). CDR3 region: CASSQDTGTGNTIYF. Here the CDR3 DNA reads TGTGCCAGCAGCCAAGACACAGGGACTGGAAACACCATATATTTT.

A single count supports this clone. V gene TRBV9 combines with J gene TRBJ2-2; 7 positions agree with TRBD1. This CDR3 comprises 16 residues. Germline values: CDR1 SGDLS, CDR2 YYNGEE. Unmatched junction bases numbered 10, after V lost 3 bases and J lost 5 bases. The chain's CDR3 is CASSDRQGIRTGELFF. As DNA, the CDR3 is TGTGCCAGCAGCGACCGACAGGGTATTAGGACCGGGGAGCTGTTTTTT.

V gene TRBV28 combines with J gene TRBJ1-3; 8 bases align to TRBD1. Per germline, CDR1 MDHEN and CDR2 SYDVKM. The CDR3 spans 16 residues. The V gene end was trimmed by 5 bases and the J gene end by 0 bases; junction bases not matched to a gene: 6. The CDR3 nucleotides are TGTGCCAGCAGTGATCGGACAGGGAGCTCTGGAAACACCATATATTTT. Translating gives CASSDRTGSSGNTIYF.

The V and J genes are TRBV28 and TRBJ2-5; 7 bases align to TRBD2. CDR3 length: 12 residues. Germline CDR1 is MDHEN and CDR2 is SYDVKM. V gave up 7 bases and J gave up 5 bases; unmatched junction bases: 4. The CDR3: CASKRDYETQYF. The CDR3 region has the DNA TGTGCCAGCAAACGGGACTACGAGACCCAGTACTTC.

The chain carries TRBV3-1 (or the pseudogene TRBV3-2) and TRBJ2-3; 9 bases line up with TRBD2. The germline V gene has CDR1 LGHDT and CDR2 YNNKEL (reference sequence). V trimming: 4 bases; J trimming: 5 bases; junction bases outside the gene matches: 7. CDR3 size: 15 residues. In DNA, the CDR3 is TGTGCCAGCAGCCCGGGACTAGCACACGGAGATACGCAGTATTTT. Its protein product is CASSPGLAHGDTQYF.

The rearrangement links TRBV5-6 to TRBJ2-1, with TRBD2 identical over 11 bases. CDR3 length: 15 amino acids. CDR1 SGHDT and CDR2 YYEEEE come from the germline V gene. V trimming: 7 bases; J trimming: 3 bases; junction bases outside the gene matches: 6. The CDR3 coding sequence is TGTGCCAGCGACCATAGCGGGGGGGACTACAATGAGCAGTTCTTC. It codes for CASDHSGGDYNEQFF.

DNA for the CDR3: TGTGCCAGCAGTTCAGAGGACAGGGACACTGAAGCTTTCTTT. It encodes CASSSEDRDTEAFF. The V gene is TRBV11-1, the J gene TRBJ1-1; the match to TRBD1 covers 8 bases. The V segment lost 6 bases and the J segment 3 bases; nucleotides outside the gene matches: 6. The length of the CDR3 is 14 residues. Germline V gene sequence: CDR1 SGHAT, CDR2 FQDESV (reference sequence). The entire variable domain, with the rest obtained from reference TRBV11-1 and TRBJ1-1, is as follows: EAEVAQSPRYKITEKSQAVAFWCDPISGHATLYWYRQILGQGPELLVQFQDESVVDDSQLPKDRFSAERLKGVDSTLKIQPAELGDSAMYLCASSSEDRDTEAFFGQGTRLTVV.

This clone was counted only a few times. This chain links TRBV28 with TRBJ1-6; no reliable D call. V lost 2 bases and J lost 9, with 2 bases in between. Per germline, CDR1 MDHEN and CDR2 SYDVKM. The CDR3 totals 11 residues. This CDR3 is CASSLRSPLHF. The CDR3 coding sequence is TGTGCCAGCAGTTTACGTTCACCCCTCCACTTT.

The chain is built from TRBV7-9 and TRBJ2-7, with 7 bases matching TRBD1. The V and J ends lost 4 bases and 1 base, in that order; junction bases with no gene match: 10. CDR3 length: 16 residues. Germline V gives CDR1 SEHNR, CDR2 FQNEAQ (reference sequence). The CDR3 spells CASSSFAGTASYEQYF. The CDR3 DNA sequence: TGTGCCAGCAGCTCCTTCGCCGGGACAGCATCCTACGAGCAGTACTTC.